These T cell receptor beta chains were read from a single sample in a study of cytomegalovirus exposure and HLA in healthy donors. The protocol was immunoSEQ multiplex PCR, while the TCRdb copy is restricted to in-frame clones and leaves out a portion. The data contain 20,000 to 25,000 clones, 95% to 97% of them singletons. The sequenced sample consisted of PBMCs. These receptors originate from a man aged 25-45 years in good health and CMV-seropositive. CDR3s leave out the opening cysteine and the closing phenylalanine or tryptophan. Each record gives: V gene, J gene, clone size, CDR3 protein. Some rows mark clone size as missing; the rest say once, few, many or name a class of expanded clone.

V gene: TRBV19; J gene: TRBJ1-5; clone size: .; CDR3 protein: ASSIGQKNQPQH
V gene: TRBV4-3; J gene: TRBJ2-3; clone size: .; CDR3 protein: ASSRRGLAGGPDTQY
V gene: TRBV11-1; J gene: TRBJ1-2; clone size: .; CDR3 protein: ASGQDYGYT
V gene: TRBV25-1; J gene: TRBJ2-1; clone size: .; CDR3 protein: ASSRTGNYNEQF
V gene: TRBV7-9; J gene: TRBJ1-2; clone size: .; CDR3 protein: ASSLQNRDRDGYT
V gene: TRBV7-9; J gene: TRBJ2-1; clone size: .; CDR3 protein: ASSLELARAYNEQF
V gene: TRBV28; J gene: TRBJ2-7; clone size: .; CDR3 protein: ASWTSGPYEQY
V gene: TRBV6-6; J gene: TRBJ2-2; clone size: .; CDR3 protein: ASSPTGPNPTGELF
V gene: TRBV2; J gene: TRBJ1-2; clone size: .; CDR3 protein: ASSDRRQGNGYT
V gene: TRBV7-8; J gene: TRBJ1-2; clone size: .; CDR3 protein: ASSLAETVDGYT
V gene: TRBV4-3; J gene: TRBJ2-7; clone size: .; CDR3 protein: ASSLQPGTGDEQY
V gene: TRBV4-2; J gene: TRBJ2-2; clone size: .; CDR3 protein: ASSQPGVVGELF
V gene: TRBV14; J gene: TRBJ2-1; clone size: once; CDR3 protein: ASSQGSWTVAGSYNEQF
V gene: TRBV14; J gene: TRBJ2-4; clone size: once; CDR3 protein: ASSQGASAVLAKNIQY
V gene: TRBV28; J gene: TRBJ2-1; clone size: .; CDR3 protein: ASSPLGEGEQF
V gene: TRBV10-3; J gene: TRBJ2-1; clone size: once; CDR3 protein: AISEVTTQF
V gene: TRBV29-1; J gene: TRBJ2-3; clone size: .; CDR3 protein: SVGRDSTDTQY
V gene: TRBV4-2; J gene: TRBJ2-5; clone size: .; CDR3 protein: ASSQGQGEETQY
V gene: TRBV15; J gene: TRBJ2-5; clone size: .; CDR3 protein: ATSRGGRRETQY
V gene: TRBV7-2; J gene: TRBJ2-7; clone size: .; CDR3 protein: ASSLGPGVAYEQY
V gene: TRBV4-1; J gene: TRBJ2-4; clone size: .; CDR3 protein: ASSQDVPEGMIAKNIQY
V gene: TRBV28; J gene: TRBJ1-3; clone size: once; CDR3 protein: ASSLSSTGGVGNTIY
V gene: TRBV5-1; J gene: TRBJ1-4; clone size: .; CDR3 protein: ASSFGTANEKLF
V gene: TRBV5-1; J gene: TRBJ2-3; clone size: .; CDR3 protein: ASSLAGSTDTQY
V gene: TRBV6-5; J gene: TRBJ2-1; clone size: .; CDR3 protein: ASSYRPGSSYNEQF
V gene: TRBV6-1; J gene: TRBJ2-1; clone size: .; CDR3 protein: AAIILPGSYNEQF
V gene: TRBV11-2; J gene: TRBJ1-3; clone size: once; CDR3 protein: ASSLERSGNTIY
V gene: TRBV2; J gene: TRBJ2-7; clone size: .; CDR3 protein: ASSPLYEQY
V gene: TRBV5-1; J gene: TRBJ2-3; clone size: once; CDR3 protein: ASNSGKGDTQY
V gene: TRBV6-5; J gene: TRBJ1-5; clone size: .; CDR3 protein: ASSSQGVNQPQH
V gene: TRBV7-3; J gene: TRBJ2-3; clone size: .; CDR3 protein: ASSLDSFTDTQY
V gene: TRBV2; J gene: TRBJ1-5; clone size: .; CDR3 protein: ASSPQGEQPQH
V gene: TRBV29-1; J gene: TRBJ2-3; clone size: .; CDR3 protein: SVEGGLAGDTQY
V gene: TRBV7-6; J gene: TRBJ2-3; clone size: .; CDR3 protein: ASSQSGRADTQY
V gene: TRBV19; J gene: TRBJ2-7; clone size: .; CDR3 protein: ASKLQAYEQY
V gene: TRBV30; J gene: TRBJ1-1; clone size: .; CDR3 protein: AWSVSRDRTEAF
V gene: TRBV9; J gene: TRBJ1-1; clone size: .; CDR3 protein: ASSARQQGSAEAF
V gene: TRBV5-1; J gene: TRBJ1-2; clone size: .; CDR3 protein: ASSPGQFYYT
V gene: TRBV10-1; J gene: TRBJ2-1; clone size: .; CDR3 protein: ASSAKRGDNEQF
V gene: TRBV10-3; J gene: TRBJ2-3; clone size: .; CDR3 protein: AISESKREFADTQY
V gene: TRBV2; J gene: TRBJ2-7; clone size: once; CDR3 protein: ASRRYTSSYEQY
V gene: TRBV5-1; J gene: TRBJ2-7; clone size: .; CDR3 protein: ASTPELAGGYEQY
V gene: TRBV6-6; J gene: TRBJ2-1; clone size: .; CDR3 protein: ASSNPGTSGSDEQF
V gene: TRBV28; J gene: TRBJ2-3; clone size: .; CDR3 protein: ASSLLGSYGGQY
V gene: TRBV9; J gene: TRBJ2-7; clone size: .; CDR3 protein: ASSVEAGEYEQY
V gene: TRBV9; J gene: TRBJ1-1; clone size: .; CDR3 protein: ASSVATGGGTTEAF
V gene: TRBV28; J gene: TRBJ2-1; clone size: .; CDR3 protein: ASTGFNNEQF
V gene: TRBV9; J gene: TRBJ2-3; clone size: .; CDR3 protein: ASSPRGGSTDTQY
V gene: TRBV19; J gene: TRBJ2-7; clone size: .; CDR3 protein: ASPQDEQY
V gene: TRBV4-3; J gene: TRBJ2-1; clone size: .; CDR3 protein: ASSQVGHLSYNEQF
V gene: TRBV9; J gene: TRBJ2-1; clone size: .; CDR3 protein: ASSVRESSYNEQF